This is a list of T cell receptor beta chains from one sample in a study of CD8+CD57+ T cells in acquired aplastic anemia. TCRdb re-derived calls from the reads in MiXCR, one entry per CDR3 protein. The table lists around 400,000 distinct CDR3 sequences, around 68% of them singletons. The sequencing input was sorted CD4+, CD8+, or CD8+CD57+ T cells (not recorded which) from PBMCs. Receptor source: a human donor in good health, serving as a control. Each CDR3 is given with its conserved first and last residue. The D gene is left open where the match is weak. For some rows the clone size is stated as once, few or many, or as a class when expanded; others skip it.

TRBJ2-7 | TRBV5-4 | - | - | TGTGCCAGCAGCCGTCCGGGTTCCGAGCAGTACTTC | CASSRPGSEQYF
TRBJ2-7 | TRBV5-1 | - | - | TGCGCCAGCAGCACCCGGACAGCATCTAAGCAGTACTTC | CASSTRTASKQYF
TRBJ2-7 | TRBV2 | - | - | TGTGCCAGCAGCTTAGCGGCCGGAGCCTACAAGCAGTACTTC | CASSLAAGAYKQYF
TRBJ1-1 | TRBV19 | - | TRBD1 | TGTGCCAGTAGTAAACGACAGGGCGAAGAGGACGCTTTCTTT | CASSKRQGEEDAFF
TRBJ2-2 | TRBV15 | - | TRBD2 | TGTGCCACCAGCAGTGAAGAGCGGGGTGGGGAGCTGTTTTTT | CATSSEERGGELFF
TRBJ2-7 | TRBV7-2 | - | - | TGTGCCAGCAGCTTAGGTACCTCAGATGAGCAGTACTTC | CASSLGTSDEQYF
TRBJ1-4 | TRBV9 | - | - | TGTGCCAGCAGCGTGGGGGGCGGTAATTACAAGCTGTTTTTT | CASSVGGGNYKLFF
TRBJ2-7 | TRBV20-1 | - | TRBD2 | TGCAGTGCTAGAAATTGGGGGGGGTCCTACGAGCAGTACTTC | CSARNWGGSYEQYF
TRBJ1-2 | TRBV9 | - | - | TGTGCCAGCAGCCCCGGAGGGGTGTTTACCTATGGCTACACCTTC | CASSPGGVFTYGYTF
TRBJ2-7 | TRBV6-1 | few | TRBD1 | TGTGCCAGCAGCAAGGACAGGGGGTACGAGCAGTACTTC | CASSKDRGYEQYF
TRBJ1-1 | TRBV20-1 | many | TRBD1 | TGCAGTCCGAGAGAGGGGGCAACGGCAACTGAAGCTTTCTTT | CSPREGATATEAFF
TRBJ1-1 | TRBV7-2 | many | TRBD1 | TGTGCCAGCAGTTATACAGGGGGCAACACTGAAGCTTTCTTT | CASSYTGGNTEAFF
TRBJ2-7 | TRBV19 | - | - | TGTGCCAGTAGTATCTACGGCTACGAGCAGTACTTC | CASSIYGYEQYF
TRBJ1-5 | TRBV10-3 | - | - | TGTGCCAGCAGTTTAGAAAGGGACGGGACTCTGCCCCAGCATTTT | CASSLERDGTLPQHF
TRBJ2-1 | TRBV11-1 | - | TRBD2 | TGTGCCAGCAGCTTCGGCGGGGGGAAGGATGAGCAGTTCTTC | CASSFGGGKDEQFF
TRBJ2-7 | TRBV5-1 | - | TRBD1 | TGTGCCAGCAGCTTCCCAGGGACAGCGTCCTACGAGCAGTACTTC | CASSFPGTASYEQYF
TRBJ1-2 | TRBV7-2 | once | - | TGTGCCAGCAGCGTCGAGGCCCTGAACACTGAAGCTTTCTTC | CASSVEALNTEAFF
TRBJ1-1 | TRBV7-4 | - | - | TGTGCCAGCAGGACAGTCGGTCGAACGGTTGGGGGACCATTT | CASRTVGRTVGGPF
TRBJ1-2 | TRBV20-1 | many | - | TGCAGTGCTAGGCCCCCCGGCTTGAATGGCTACACCTTC | CSARPPGLNGYTF
TRBJ1-6 | TRBV6-4 | - | TRBD1 | TGTGCCAGCAGTGACAGGACAGGGGGCAATTCACCCCTCCACTTT | CASSDRTGGNSPLHF
TRBJ2-2 | TRBV12-3/TRBV12-4 | many | - | TGTGCCAGCAGCCCAATCGGGGCGACAGATTGGGACACCGGGGAGCTGTTTTTT | CASSPIGATDWDTGELFF
TRBJ1-2 | TRBV5-1 | - | - | TGCGCCAGCAGCCCATCCAGGGCCGCAATCTATGGCTACACCTTC | CASSPSRAAIYGYTF
TRBJ1-5 | TRBV11-3 | - | TRBD1 | TGTGCCAGCAGCTCACAAGCACAGGGGCAAGAGACCCAGCATTTT | CASSSQAQGQETQHF
TRBJ1-1 | TRBV7-2 | - | - | TGTGCCAGCAGCGCCGGACAGACCTTCACTGAAGCTTTCTTT | CASSAGQTFTEAFF
TRBJ1-5 | TRBV6-1 | few | - | TGTGCCAGCAGTAGACACACAGAAGGGCATCAGCCCCAGCATTTT | CASSRHTEGHQPQHF
TRBJ1-5 | TRBV10-3 | - | - | TGTGCCATCAGTGTCACCCCCAAGGGGATCCAGCATTTT | CAISVTPKGIQHF
TRBJ2-7 | TRBV7-3 | few | TRBD1 | TGTGCCAGCAGCCCCCGACAGGGGGGGAGCTCCTACGAGCAGTACTTC | CASSPRQGGSSYEQYF
TRBJ1-1 | TRBV5-1 | - | - | TGTGCCAGCAGCTGGACCGGGTTAAGCGCTGAAGCTTTCTTT | CASSWTGLSAEAFF
TRBJ1-2 | TRBV7-2 | - | - | TGTGCCAGCAGCCTCTGGGGACCGGAGAACTATGGCTACACCTTC | CASSLWGPENYGYTF
TRBJ2-1 | TRBV7-2 | many | - | TGTGCCAGCAGCACACGGAACCCTGCAGGGCTGACCTCCAATGAGCAGTTCTTC | CASSTRNPAGLTSNEQFF
TRBJ2-2 | TRBV25-1 | - | - | TGTGCCAGCAGTGACATGGTGACTAGTGACACCGGGGAGCTGTTTTTT | CASSDMVTSDTGELFF
TRBJ1-2 | TRBV12-3/TRBV12-4 | - | - | TGTGCCAGCAACTTTGGGACGAGGAGTGGCTACACCTTC | CASNFGTRSGYTF
TRBJ2-3 | TRBV11-2 | - | - | TGTGCCAGCACGAGGTCGGGGACATCAGATACGCAGTATTTT | CASTRSGTSDTQYF
TRBJ2-3 | TRBV7-2 | - | - | TGTGCCAGCAGCGTGATGGGGTCTATAGCCCCGCAGTATTTT | CASSVMGSIAPQYF